The 30 T cell receptor beta chains in this list originate from one sample, sequenced in a study of regulatory T cells in long-lasting Graves disease. Building of the TCR beta libraries involved iRepertoire HTBI primers and Arm-PCR of CDR3 regions. TCRdb re-derived calls from the multiplex PCR reads in MiXCR, one entry per CDR3 protein. The profile shows around 420,000 distinct CDR3 sequences, around 16% of them singletons. The sample's time point: newly diagnosed GD, antithyroid drugs for less than 3 months. Construction of the TCR library relied on RNA isolated from PBMCs. The sample also formed part of further work on T cells in Graves' hyperthyroidism and ophthalmopathy.

The sample here was peripheral blood mononuclear cells (PBMCs), taken at new diagnosis, from a patient treated with antithyroid drugs. These receptors were collected from a middle-aged woman with Graves disease.

The table lists this clonotype with many counts. The chain links TRBV11-2 to TRBJ2-5, with TRBD2 as a possible D gene (7 bases). The germline CDR1 and CDR2 sequences are SGHAT and FQNNGV. There are 17 residues in the CDR3. Deletions cut 0 bases from V and 0 bases from J, with 14 bases between. CDR3 sequence reads: CASSLEGGGPHQETQYF. The DNA for the CDR3 is TGTGCCAGCAGCTTAGAGGGGGGGGGGCCCCACCAAGAGACCCAGTACTTC.

This clonotype appeared a few times. A much more abundant neighbour one base away suggests this may be a read error. The V gene is TRBV12-5, the J gene TRBJ2-5, with TRBD1 as a possible D gene (5 bases). Germline CDR1 reads LGHNT; CDR2 reads FRNRAP. The CDR3 length is 16 residues. V was cut by 6 bases and J by 0 bases, with 17 bases left in between. CDR3 protein: CASGTSARGYQETQYF. CDR3 bases: TGTGCTAGTGGCACCTCGGCAAGGGGCTACCAAGAGACCCAGTACTTC. Complete variable domain (other parts from reference TRBV12-5 and TRBJ2-5): DARVTQTPRHKVTEMGQEVTMRCQPILGHNTVFWYRQTMMQGLELLAYFRNRAPLDDSGMPKDRFSAEMPDATLATLKIQPSEPRDSAVYFCASGTSARGYQETQYFGPGTRLLVL.

The rearrangement uses TRBV4-1 and TRBJ2-7, with TRBD1 matching over 7 bases. CDR3 length: 14 residues. Trimming at V came to 3 bases and at J to 7 bases, leaving 9 bases not matched to a gene. Germline values: CDR1 MGHRA, CDR2 YSYEKL. The CDR3 spells CASSQRTGSREQYF. CDR3 DNA sequence: TGCGCCAGCAGCCAGAGGACAGGTTCGAGGGAGCAGTACTTC.

This clonotype has only a few counts. This chain connects TRBV28 to TRBJ2-1; D might be TRBD1 (6 bases). V was shortened by 5 bases and J by 5 bases, with 16 bases between the two germline ends. CDR3 length: 15 residues. The V gene's germline CDR1 is MDHEN and CDR2 SYDVKM. CDR3 in amino acids: CASSPYRASNNEQFF. DNA for the CDR3: TGTGCCAGCAGTCCTTACAGGGCTTCCAACAATGAGCAGTTCTTC.

The J gene is TRBJ1-6, the V gene TRBV20-1, with D perhaps TRBD1 (5 bases). CDR3 length: 14 amino acids. Trimming left V 3 bases short and J 9 bases short, with 15 bases between. Germline CDR1 is DFQATT and CDR2 is SNEGSKA (reference sequence). The CDR3 DNA reads TGCAGTGCTAGGGCTGGGGGAGGTCGTTCACCCCTCCACTTT. Protein: CSARAGGGRSPLHF.

This clonotype appeared many times. Written as DNA, the CDR3 is TGTGCCAGCAGCTTAGATCTCAGAATGGGGCCCTACGAGCAGTACTTC. Its protein is CASSLDLRMGPYEQYF. The chain couples TRBV7-2 to TRBJ2-7; maybe TRBD1 (5 bases). This CDR3 region has 16 residues. V dropped 1 base and J dropped 2 bases, with 15 bases sitting between them. From germline, CDR1 is SGHTA and CDR2 FQGNSA.

In its sample, this clonotype was seen many times. The rearrangement joins TRBV11-2 to TRBJ2-1; TRBD1 matches at 9 bases. Trimming took 2 bases from V and 7 from J; bases not matched to a gene: 9. Germline V lookup: CDR1 SGHAT, CDR2 FQNNGV. The CDR3 sequence is 16 residues long. The CDR3 DNA is TGTGCCAGCAGCTTATGGGCGGGACAGGGTGGAAATGAGCAGTTCTTC. It encodes CASSLWAGQGGNEQFF.

As to this clonotype: It may be a read error: a sequence one base away is much more abundant. The CDR3 sequence: CASSWSGQRVAWANVPTF. The CDR3 bases are TGTGCCAGCAGTTGGAGCGGACAGCGAGTGGCCTGGGCCAACGTCCCGACTTTC. V is TRBV6-9 and J is TRBJ2-6; weak D call: TRBD1 (6 bases). This CDR3 is built from 18 residues. Germline loops: CDR1 MNHGY, CDR2 SVAAGI.

Remarks on this clonotype: Given a much more abundant clone one base away, this may be a read error. The rearrangement uses TRBV7-2 and TRBJ2-7; 9 bases are a match to TRBD2. The CDR3 totals 17 residues. Germline-derived CDR1 and CDR2 are SGHTA and FQGNSA. CDR3 protein: CASSYPGGSGSMNEQHF. CDR3 DNA: TGTGCCAGCAGTTATCCCGGGGGTAGCGGGAGTATGAACGAGCAGCACTTC.

A note on this clonotype: Sequence at one end of the junction differs from germline and may be a read error. The chain combines TRBV19 with TRBJ2-2; D unresolved. The CDR3 runs 13 residues. The germline gives CDR1 LNHDA, CDR2 SQIVND (reference sequence). The CDR3 is CTSSTGPTGELFF. The CDR3 nucleotides read TGTACCAGTAGTACTGGACCCACCGGGGAGCTGTTTTTT.

This clonotype was detected ten times or more. The rearrangement links TRBV20-1 to TRBJ2-1; TRBD2 aligns across 11 bases. J gave up 3 bases and V 2 bases, and 6 bases lay outside the gene matches. The germline CDR1 and CDR2 sequences are DFQATT and SNEGSKA (reference sequence). This CDR3 comprises 16 residues. The CDR3 here is CSARPSTSGIYNEQFF. The CDR3 DNA sequence: TGCAGTGCTAGACCTTCGACTAGCGGGATCTACAATGAGCAGTTCTTC.

The chain is built from TRBV7-8 and TRBJ1-2, with 9 bases fitting TRBD1. There are 15 residues in the CDR3. CDR1 and CDR2 (germline): SGHVS, FQNEAQ. V lost 5 bases and J lost 3; bases outside the gene matches: 7. The CDR3 region has the DNA TGTGCCAGCAGCCGGCAACAGGGGGCGGACTATGGCTACACCTTC. It codes for CASSRQQGADYGYTF.

This clonotype has at least ten counts. Mismatch with germline at one junction end may stem from a read error. The rearrangement uses TRBV7-7 and TRBJ2-1; D is unclear. Looked up from germline, CDR1 is SSHAT and CDR2 is FNYEAQ (reference sequence). This CDR3 is 15 amino acids long. CDR3 in DNA: TGTGCTAGCAGCTTAGACTCGAGCTCCTACAATGAGCAGTTCTTC. It yields the protein CASSLDSSSYNEQFF.

Notes on this clonotype: With only one base between it and a far larger clone, this is likely a read error. CDR3 nucleotides: TGTGCCAGCAGTGAAGGGGCTAGCGGGAGCAATGGGCAGTTCTTC. Translating gives CASSEGASGSNGQFF. V and J are TRBV9 and TRBJ2-1; 10 positions match TRBD2. This CDR3 has 15 residues. Germline values: CDR1 SGDLS, CDR2 YYNGEE.

This clonotype was picked up many times. This chain joins TRBV6-2 or TRBV6-3 and TRBJ2-7, with TRBD1 matching 11 bases. The length of the CDR3 is 16 residues. The germline V gene encodes CDR1 MNHEY and CDR2 SVGEGT. The V gene end was trimmed by 2 bases and the J gene end by 3 bases; junction bases not matched to a gene: 6. CDR3 sequence: CASSYVSGTGGYEQYF. For the CDR3, the DNA is TGTGCCAGCAGTTACGTGTCGGGGACAGGGGGCTACGAGCAGTACTTC.

This clonotype was counted ten times or more. The chain recombines TRBV19 with TRBJ2-3, with D possibly being TRBD1 or TRBD2 (7 bases each). The CDR3 length is 16 residues. In germline, CDR1 is LNHDA, CDR2 SQIVND (reference sequence). The V gene lost 7 bases and the J gene lost 2 bases, with 19 bases spanning the gap. The CDR3 sequence is CASIPRGRGPTDTQYF. CDR3 DNA sequence: TGTGCCAGTATTCCCAGGGGGAGGGGGCCCACAGATACGCAGTATTTT.

This clonotype was counted at least ten times. The chain recombines TRBV20-1 with TRBJ1-5; D perhaps matches TRBD1 (6 bases). The CDR3 has 13 residues. The germline CDR1 and CDR2 sequences are DFQATT and SNEGSKA (reference sequence). Trimming left V 4 bases short and J 6 bases short, with 13 bases between. The CDR3 DNA sequence: TGCAGTGCTAATTTGGGGGCGGGTCAGCCCCAGCATTTT. Its protein is CSANLGAGQPQHF.

This clonotype was seen ten or more times. The rearrangement links TRBV2 to TRBJ1-6, with unresolved D. The germline CDR1 and CDR2 sequences are SNHLY and FYNNEI. Deletions cut 5 bases from V and 3 bases from J, with 5 bases between. The length of the CDR3 is 13 residues. The CDR3 sequence is CASSSSYNSPLHF. The CDR3 DNA reads TGTGCCAGCAGTTCCAGCTATAATTCACCCCTCCACTTT.

This clonotype was seen at least ten times. The genes are TRBV7-2 and TRBJ2-3; D unresolved. Germline V gene lookup returns CDR1 SGHTA and CDR2 FQGNSA. The length of the CDR3 is 13 residues. V gave up 0 bases and J gave up 5 bases, with 6 bases separating them. CDR3 in amino acids: CASSLARVDTQYF. The DNA of the CDR3 is TGTGCCAGCAGCTTAGCGCGTGTAGATACGCAGTATTTT.

This rearrangement joins TRBV2 to TRBJ2-5; D is unresolved. CDR3 size: 12 residues. CDR1 and CDR2 from the germline V gene are SNHLY and FYNNEI. V gave up 8 bases and J gave up 9 bases, with 16 bases separating them. The CDR3 loop is CASLGSTWAQYF. The CDR3 nucleotides are TGTGCCAGCCTAGGATCAACTTGGGCCCAGTACTTC.

The genes are TRBV5-1 and TRBJ1-1; D gene ambiguous. The CDR3 covers 13 residues. Trimming stripped 5 bases from V and 1 base from J, with 9 bases between. CDR1 is SGHRS and CDR2 is YFSETQ in the germline V gene. CDR3 sequence: CASRVDPNTEAFF. The CDR3 nucleotides read TGCGCCAGCAGGGTAGACCCGAACACTGAAGCTTTCTTT.

Only a few counts were recorded for this clonotype. This chain joins TRBV29-1 and TRBJ2-1, with D perhaps matching TRBD1 (5 bases). CDR3 length equals 13 residues. V was cut by 1 base and J by 6 bases, with 10 bases left in between. The germline V gene encodes CDR1 SQVTM and CDR2 ANQGSEA. The CDR3 is CSVEGLDTNEQFF. CDR3 sequence (DNA): TGCAGCGTTGAAGGCTTGGACACCAATGAGCAGTTCTTC.

This clonotype was seen only a few times. The chain links TRBV20-1 to TRBJ2-1, with D tentatively TRBD2 (6 bases). CDR1 is DFQATT, CDR2 SNEGSKA, per germline (reference sequence). Trimming shortened V by 3 bases and J by 3 bases, and 12 bases separated the two germline ends. CDR3 size: 14 residues. CDR3 sequence reads: CSASAGAGYNEQFF. In nucleotides, the CDR3 is TGCAGTGCTAGTGCTGGAGCGGGCTACAATGAGCAGTTCTTC.

This clonotype was counted ten times or more. This chain links TRBV12-3 or TRBV12-4 with TRBJ2-7; D is perhaps TRBD2 (6 bases). Trimming removed 5 bases at V and 4 bases at J, with 21 bases between. CDR3 length equals 16 residues. This CDR3 reads CASSPHPQLGGYEQYF. CDR3 nucleotides: TGTGCCAGCAGTCCCCACCCGCAGCTGGGGGGTTACGAGCAGTACTTC.

This clonotype was detected ten times or more. The rearrangement links TRBV2 to TRBJ2-1; 8 nucleotides agree with TRBD2. The CDR3 has 12 residues. Germline lookup yields CDR1 SNHLY and CDR2 FYNNEI. The V segment lost 8 bases and the J segment 6 bases; nucleotides outside the gene matches: 3. The CDR3 loop is CASGTSGNEQFF. CDR3 DNA: TGTGCCAGCGGGACTAGTGGCAATGAGCAGTTCTTC.

This clonotype occurred many times. The V and J genes are TRBV12-3 or TRBV12-4 and TRBJ2-7; 10 bases match TRBD2. Germline trimming cut 5 bases from V and 2 bases from J; bases unmatched to any gene: 6. The CDR3 length is 15 residues. In DNA form, the CDR3 reads TGTGCCAGCAGTGGGAGCGGGAGGGTCCCCTACGAGCAGTACTTC. Its translation is CASSGSGRVPYEQYF.

This clonotype was counted many times. As DNA, the CDR3 is TGTGCCAGCAGTTTATTGGGGCAGGGGGTAGGCTACACCTTC. This sequence encodes CASSLLGQGVGYTF. This chain uses TRBV28 with TRBJ1-2; 7 nucleotides match TRBD1. Germline lookup yields CDR1 MDHEN and CDR2 SYDVKM. This CDR3 comprises 14 residues. V trimming: 1 base; J trimming: 8 bases; junction bases outside the gene matches: 7.

This clonotype was recorded at least ten times. The rearrangement uses TRBV27 and TRBJ2-3; unclear D gene. V was trimmed by 3 bases and J by 3 bases, leaving 13 bases between them. Germline CDR1 reads MNHEY; CDR2 reads SMNVEV (reference sequence). CDR3 length: 15 amino acids. Written as DNA, the CDR3 is TGTGCCAGCAGTTTGTCGTATTCACTTACAGATACGCAGTATTTT. Its protein product is CASSLSYSLTDTQYF.

This clonotype was recorded at least ten times. The gene calls are TRBV12-3 or TRBV12-4 and TRBJ2-1; TRBD2 might be the D (6 bases). V was cut by 3 bases and J by 9 bases, with 12 bases left in between. The CDR3 has 13 amino acids. The DNA for the CDR3 is TGTGCCAGCAGTTTGGGTCTAGCGAGTGAGCAGTTCTTC. Residues: CASSLGLASEQFF.

The chain employs TRBV20-1 and TRBJ2-1; 14 nucleotides line up with TRBD2. The CDR3 has 17 amino acids. Germline V gives CDR1 DFQATT, CDR2 SNEGSKA (reference sequence). V gave up 0 bases and J gave up 9 bases; unmatched junction bases: 10. The CDR3 reads CSARDTPGTSGSSEQFF. In DNA form, the CDR3 reads TGCAGTGCTAGAGATACACCCGGGACTAGCGGGAGTAGTGAGCAGTTCTTC.